The 29 T cell receptor beta chains below were found in one sample sequenced in a study of blood T cell repertoires in COVID-19. Sequencing was performed with immunoSEQ multiplex PCR; in TCRdb, only in-frame clones are kept and a portion is missing. The sample consists of approximately 150,000 clones, roughly 89% of them appearing once. Material for sequencing was peripheral blood. The receptors originated from a woman between 50 and 59 years old with active or convalescent COVID-19.

The V and J genes are TRBV5-1 and TRBJ2-1; D perhaps matches TRBD1 (5 bases). Trimming removed 3 bases from V and 5 bases from J, with 12 bases in between. The CDR3 extends over 14 amino acids. Germline CDR1 reads SGHRS; CDR2 reads YFSETQ. Here the CDR3 DNA reads TGCGCCAGCAGCTCAGGGTCGTACGACAATGAGCAGTTCTTC. It is translated as CASSSGSYDNEQFF.

J is TRBJ1-1 and V is TRBV7-6; D might be TRBD1 (6 bases). The germline V gene encodes CDR1 SGHVS and CDR2 FNYEAQ. Trimming stripped 3 bases from V and 1 base from J, with 12 bases between. This CDR3 comprises 15 residues. CDR3 DNA sequence: TGTGCCAGCAGCTTTACACAGGGCCAGAACACTGAAGCTTTCTTT. It encodes CASSFTQGQNTEAFF.

V is TRBV19 and J is TRBJ2-3, with 7 bases identical to TRBD1. The CDR3 consists of 16 residues. J was trimmed by 8 bases and V by 0 bases; bases with no gene match: 11. Germline values: CDR1 LNHDA, CDR2 SQIVND (reference sequence). This CDR3 reads CASSIDATGASGTQYF. The CDR3 nucleotides are TGTGCCAGTAGTATAGATGCAACAGGGGCGTCGGGTACGCAGTATTTT.

The chain links TRBV5-8 to TRBJ2-2, with TRBD1 matching over 7 bases. Trimming at V came to 4 bases and at J to 3 bases, leaving 12 bases not matched to a gene. This CDR3 comprises 17 residues. Germline V gene data show CDR1 as SGHTS and CDR2 as YDEGEE. Written as DNA, the CDR3 is TGTGCCAGCAGCCAACGCGACAGGGTATTGGACACCGGGGAGCTGTTTTTT. Protein: CASSQRDRVLDTGELFF.

This rearrangement joins TRBV5-1 to TRBJ2-3; D gene unclear. The CDR3 spans 13 residues. CDR1 SGHRS and CDR2 YFSETQ come from the germline V gene. Trimming cost V 5 bases and J 2 bases, with 9 bases left between them. Here the CDR3 reads CASSRSTTDTQYF. The CDR3 DNA sequence: TGCGCCAGCAGTCGCTCTACCACAGATACGCAGTATTTT.

This clone has just one count. This sequence joins TRBV7-2 and TRBJ2-3; D not certain. The CDR3 extends over 13 amino acids. V was shortened by 2 bases and J by 6 bases, with 9 bases between the two germline ends. Germline assignment: CDR1 SGHTA and CDR2 FQGNSA. In DNA, the CDR3 is TGTGCCAGCAGCTTATCGGTTACCGATACGCAGTATTTT. It codes for CASSLSVTDTQYF.

This chain uses TRBV6-5 with TRBJ2-3; 8 bases are a match to TRBD2. Trimming at V came to 7 bases and at J to 4 bases, leaving 4 bases not matched to a gene. The CDR3 spans 13 residues. Germline CDR1 and CDR2: MNHEY and SVGAGI. The CDR3 loop is CASTSGSADTQYF. For the CDR3, the DNA is TGTGCCAGCACAAGCGGGAGTGCAGATACGCAGTATTTT.

The chain combines TRBV27 with TRBJ1-5; the match to TRBD1 covers 7 bases. V gave up 4 bases and J gave up 2 bases; unmatched junction bases: 2. Per germline, CDR1 MNHEY and CDR2 SMNVEV (reference sequence). CDR3 length: 14 amino acids. For the CDR3, the DNA is TGTGCCAGCAGTTACAGGGGAGGCAATCAGCCCCAGCATTTT. Translating gives CASSYRGGNQPQHF.

The chain employs TRBV2 and TRBJ2-1, with D possibly TRBD1 on 5 matching bases. V gave up 6 bases and J gave up 5 bases, with 8 bases separating them. The CDR3 runs to 12 residues. Per the germline V gene, CDR1 is SNHLY and CDR2 is FYNNEI. CDR3 sequence: CASRPTDNEQFF. The CDR3, as DNA: TGTGCCAGCAGGCCGACAGACAATGAGCAGTTCTTC.

The chain carries TRBV5-8 and TRBJ2-2; 9 nucleotides align to TRBD2. The CDR3 spans 17 residues. J gave up 1 base and V 0 bases, and 4 bases lay outside the gene matches. Germline lookup yields CDR1 SGHTS and CDR2 YDEGEE. CDR3 nucleotide sequence: TGTGCCAGCAGCTTGGGTGCTAGCGGGATGAACACCGGGGAGCTGTTTTTT. Translated: CASSLGASGMNTGELFF.

In its sample, this clone was seen a few times. The V call is TRBV28, the J call TRBJ2-1; 7 bases agree with TRBD2. V gave up 6 bases and J gave up 2 bases; unmatched junction bases: 4. There are 14 residues in the CDR3. CDR1 MDHEN and CDR2 SYDVKM come from the germline V gene. In DNA form, the CDR3 reads TGTGCCAGCAGGGGGGGGGACCCCTACAATGAGCAGTTCTTC. The encoded protein is CASRGGDPYNEQFF.

This clone was seen a handful of times. The CDR3 DNA is TGTGCCAGCAGCTTAGGTGAGGGATATTCACCCCTCCACTTT. Protein product: CASSLGEGYSPLHF. The rearrangement uses TRBV7-9 and TRBJ1-6, with unresolved D. Deletions cut 1 base from V and 8 bases from J, with 9 bases between. This CDR3 spans 14 amino acids. Germline values: CDR1 SEHNR, CDR2 FQNEAQ (reference sequence).

This chain uses TRBV7-9 with TRBJ2-3; 12 bases fit TRBD1. The germline V gene encodes CDR1 SEHNR and CDR2 FQNEAQ (reference sequence). The V segment lost 5 bases and the J segment 4 bases; nucleotides outside the gene matches: 4. CDR3 length equals 15 residues. This chain's CDR3 is CASSLGTGGPDTQYF. CDR3 coding DNA: TGTGCCAGCAGCCTCGGGACAGGGGGCCCAGATACGCAGTATTTT. Looking up the rest from reference TRBV7-9 and TRBJ2-3 gives the full variable domain: DTGVSQNPRHKITKRGQNVTFRCDPISEHNRLYWYRQTLGQGPEFLTYFQNEAQLEKSRLLSDRFSAERPKGSFSTLEIQRTEQGDSAMYLCASSLGTGGPDTQYFGPGTRLTVL.

CDR3 region: CASRHDRAGEKLFF. CDR3 nucleotide sequence: TGTGCCAGCAGACACGACAGGGCGGGTGAAAAACTGTTTTTT. This rearrangement joins TRBV28 to TRBJ1-4, with 7 bases aligning to TRBD1. The J segment lost 7 bases and the V segment lost 6 bases, leaving 8 bases of the junction unmatched. The CDR3 consists of 14 residues. Germline V gene sequence: CDR1 MDHEN, CDR2 SYDVKM.

The chain employs TRBV5-1 and TRBJ2-3; 7 bases fit TRBD1. V was clipped by 4 bases and J by 3 bases; unmatched bases: 11. The CDR3 sequence is 16 residues long. Germline V CDR1 and CDR2: SGHRS, YFSETQ. This CDR3 is CASSPNLTGKTDTQYF. The CDR3 DNA is TGCGCCAGCAGCCCGAACCTGACAGGGAAGACAGATACGCAGTATTTT.

V is TRBV4-3 and J is TRBJ2-5; 11 bases line up with TRBD2. This CDR3 is built from 17 residues. Per germline, CDR1 LGHNA and CDR2 YSLEER. The junction had 4 bases not matched to a gene; V was cut back by 0 bases and J by 1 base. The CDR3 bases are TGCGCCAGCAGCCAAGACGCCGGGACTAGCGGCCAAGAGACCCAGTACTTC. This gives the protein CASSQDAGTSGQETQYF.

The V call is TRBV6-2 or TRBV6-3, the J call TRBJ2-1, with D tentatively TRBD2 (6 bases). CDR1 is MNHEY, CDR2 SVGEGT, per germline. V was cut by 5 bases and J by 2 bases, with 19 bases left in between. The CDR3 runs 17 residues. The CDR3 region is CASSPLLRTSPYNEQFF. As DNA, the CDR3 is TGTGCCAGCAGTCCCCTCCTCCGAACTAGCCCCTACAATGAGCAGTTCTTC.

In this sample, this clone turned up a few times. This chain uses TRBV5-4 with TRBJ2-1; TRBD2 might be the D (5 bases). Trimming stripped 3 bases from V and 1 base from J, with 11 bases between. The CDR3 extends over 15 amino acids. CDR1 is SGHNT and CDR2 is YYREEE in the germline V gene (reference sequence). The CDR3 spells CASSSDGISYNEQFF. CDR3 coding DNA: TGTGCCAGCAGCTCTGACGGGATTTCCTACAATGAGCAGTTCTTC.

This chain uses TRBV4-1 with TRBJ1-5; 9 positions match TRBD1. Losses at the gene ends were 4 bases for V and 6 bases for J; bases not matched to a gene: 10. The CDR3 spans 16 residues. Germline V gives CDR1 MGHRA, CDR2 YSYEKL. CDR3 in amino acids: CASSPPPGQGSQPQHF. The CDR3 DNA reads TGCGCCAGCAGCCCCCCCCCGGGACAGGGTTCTCAGCCCCAGCATTTT.

This chain links TRBV27 with TRBJ2-1; tentatively, D is TRBD1 (5 bases). The V and J ends lost 5 bases and 6 bases respectively, with 17 bases between them. CDR1 and CDR2 (germline): MNHEY, SMNVEV (reference sequence). This CDR3 contains 15 residues. The CDR3 coding sequence is TGTGCCAGCAGTGCGGACCTCAGGGTAAGCAATGAGCAGTTCTTC. This translates into CASSADLRVSNEQFF.

The chain employs TRBV7-2 and TRBJ2-7, with TRBD1 identical over 9 bases. The V gene end was trimmed by 4 bases and the J gene end by 2 bases; junction bases not matched to a gene: 6. Germline CDR1 reads SGHTA; CDR2 reads FQGNSA. The CDR3 is 15 residues long. In DNA, the CDR3 is TGTGCCAGCAGCTCCACAGGGGGCTACACCTACGAGCAGTACTTC. As protein: CASSSTGGYTYEQYF.

This clone was picked up a small number of times. The chain is built from TRBV4-1 and TRBJ1-3, with a possible D match to TRBD1 (5 bases). The CDR3 is 14 residues long. The V gene's germline CDR1 is MGHRA and CDR2 YSYEKL. Trimming pared 2 bases from V and 9 bases from J, leaving 14 bases between. CDR3 nucleotide sequence: TGCGCCAGCAGCCAAACGATAGGGGTTAGCACCATATATTTT. This encodes CASSQTIGVSTIYF.

The V gene is TRBV19, the J gene TRBJ2-7; 10 nucleotides align to TRBD1. J was trimmed by 3 bases and V by 6 bases; bases with no gene match: 5. CDR1 and CDR2 (germline): LNHDA, SQIVND (reference sequence). The CDR3 is 14 amino acids. CDR3 region: CASSAGTGDYEQYF. For the CDR3, the DNA is TGTGCCAGTAGCGCCGGGACAGGGGACTACGAGCAGTACTTC.

The chain carries TRBV28 and TRBJ1-5, with D tentatively TRBD1 (6 bases). The V gene's germline CDR1 is MDHEN and CDR2 SYDVKM. V was pared by 4 bases and J by 0 bases, with 28 bases between. The CDR3 has 21 residues. CDR3 in amino acids: CASSSPLGGGSGFISNQPQHF. The CDR3 DNA sequence: TGTGCCAGCAGTTCCCCCCTTGGGGGCGGGTCAGGGTTTATTAGCAATCAGCCCCAGCATTTT.

This chain connects TRBV7-4 to TRBJ2-4; TRBD1 is a possible D gene (5 bases). This CDR3 spans 15 amino acids. V was trimmed by 5 bases and J by 0 bases, leaving 11 bases between them. Germline assignment: CDR1 SGHVT and CDR2 SQSDAQ. The CDR3 sequence is CASSEQETAKNIQYF. The CDR3 DNA is TGTGCCAGCAGCGAACAGGAAACAGCCAAAAACATTCAGTACTTC. The entire variable domain, with the rest obtained from reference TRBV7-4 and TRBJ2-4, is as follows: GAGVSQSPRYKVAKRGRDVALRCDSISGHVTLYWYRQTLGQGSEVLTYSQSDAQRDKSGRPSGRFSAERPERSVSTLKIQRTEQGDSAVYLCASSEQETAKNIQYFGAGTRLSVL.

The gene calls are TRBV28 and TRBJ2-7; no reliable D call. The CDR3 has 13 residues. Germline loops: CDR1 MDHEN, CDR2 SYDVKM. V was clipped by 10 bases and J by 3 bases, with 16 bases between them. CDR3 in amino acids: CATNNPLNYEQYF. CDR3 DNA: TGTGCCACCAACAATCCCCTTAACTACGAGCAGTACTTC.

The V and J genes are TRBV2 and TRBJ1-1, with 7 bases fitting TRBD1. CDR3 length equals 13 residues. From germline, CDR1 is SNHLY and CDR2 FYNNEI. V shed 3 bases and J 4 bases; nucleotides not matched to a gene: 2. The CDR3 DNA follows: TGTGCCAGCAGTGATTCAGGGGGCACTGAAGCTTTCTTT. It yields the protein CASSDSGGTEAFF.

The chain carries TRBV7-2 and TRBJ2-6, with 10 bases that match TRBD2. The CDR3 totals 17 residues. Germline CDR1 and CDR2: SGHTA and FQGNSA. Unmatched junction bases numbered 7, after V lost 8 bases and J lost 0 bases. CDR3 nucleotide sequence: TGTGCCAGCCTCGGGACTAGCGTAGTCTCTGGGGCCAACGTCCTGACTTTC. Translation gives CASLGTSVVSGANVLTF. The full variable domain, completed using reference TRBV7-2 and TRBJ2-6, is GAGVSQSPSNKVTEKGKDVELRCDPISGHTALYWYRQSLGQGLEFLIYFQGNSAPDKSGLPSDRFSAERTGGSVSTLTIQRTQQEDSAVYLCASLGTSVVSGANVLTFGAGSRLTVL.

The chain employs TRBV5-1 and TRBJ2-1; the D gene is possibly TRBD2 (5 bases). Between the trimmed V and J ends, which lost 1 base and 5 bases, there was a span of 10 bases. Germline CDR1 and CDR2: SGHRS and YFSETQ. CDR3 length equals 14 residues. CDR3 residues: CASSLRYGDNEQFF. The DNA of the CDR3 is TGCGCCAGCAGCTTGCGTTACGGGGACAATGAGCAGTTCTTC.